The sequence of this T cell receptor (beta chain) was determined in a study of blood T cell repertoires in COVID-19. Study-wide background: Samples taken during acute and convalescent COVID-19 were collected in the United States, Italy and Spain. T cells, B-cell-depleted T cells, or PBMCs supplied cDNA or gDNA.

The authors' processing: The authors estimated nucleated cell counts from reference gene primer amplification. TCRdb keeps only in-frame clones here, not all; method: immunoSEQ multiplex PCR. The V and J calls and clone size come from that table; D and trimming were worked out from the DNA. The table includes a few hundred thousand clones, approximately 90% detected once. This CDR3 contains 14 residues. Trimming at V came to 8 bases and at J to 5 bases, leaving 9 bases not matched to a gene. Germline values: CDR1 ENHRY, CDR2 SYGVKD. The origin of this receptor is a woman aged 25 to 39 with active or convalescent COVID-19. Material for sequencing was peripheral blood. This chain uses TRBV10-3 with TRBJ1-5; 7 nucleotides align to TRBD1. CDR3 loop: CAIRKEGAYQPQHF. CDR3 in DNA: TGTGCCATCCGCAAGGAGGGGGCTTATCAGCCCCAGCATTTT.